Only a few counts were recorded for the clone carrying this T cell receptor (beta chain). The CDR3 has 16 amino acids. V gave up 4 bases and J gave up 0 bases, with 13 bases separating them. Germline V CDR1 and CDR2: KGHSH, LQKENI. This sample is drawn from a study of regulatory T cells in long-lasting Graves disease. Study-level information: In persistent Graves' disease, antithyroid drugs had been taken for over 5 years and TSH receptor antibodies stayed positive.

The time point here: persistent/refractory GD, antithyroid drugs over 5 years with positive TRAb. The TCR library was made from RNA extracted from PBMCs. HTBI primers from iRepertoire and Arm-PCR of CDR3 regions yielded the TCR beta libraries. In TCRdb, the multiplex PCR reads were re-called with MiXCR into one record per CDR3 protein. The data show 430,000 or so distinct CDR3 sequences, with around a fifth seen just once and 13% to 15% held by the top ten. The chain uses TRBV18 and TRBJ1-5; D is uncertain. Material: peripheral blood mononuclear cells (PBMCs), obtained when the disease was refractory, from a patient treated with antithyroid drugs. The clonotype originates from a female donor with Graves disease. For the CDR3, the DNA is TGTGCCAGCTCACTCGACCGGGAATATAGCAATCAGCCCCAGCATTTT. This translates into CASSLDREYSNQPQHF.